This T cell receptor beta chain was observed in a study of cytomegalovirus exposure and HLA in healthy donors. The CDR3 is 14 amino acids. V was shortened by 1 base and J by 0 bases, with 9 bases between the two germline ends. Germline CDR1 reads GTSNPN; CDR2 reads SVGIG (reference sequence). 13 Jbeta primers and 60 Vbeta primers were used for the PCR. Sequencing was performed with immunoSEQ multiplex PCR; in TCRdb, only in-frame clones are kept and a portion is missing. The sample has some 140,000 clones, approximately 80% seen once. The clonotype originates from a man aged 25-40 years in good health and CMV-seropositive. The specimen was PBMCs. This chain joins TRBV30 and TRBJ1-2; D is uncertain. Here the CDR3 DNA reads TGTGCCTGGAGTGAGGACGGGGCTAACTATGGCTACACCTTC. Protein: CAWSEDGANYGYTF.